This TCR beta chain was retrieved from a study of blood T cell repertoires in COVID-19. Measured with immunoSEQ multiplex PCR; TCRdb has only the in-frame clones, and not every one. The sample lists 65,000 to 95,000 clones; more than 70% were seen once. The CDR3 extends over 15 amino acids. Germline CDR1 LNHDA, CDR2 SQIVND (reference sequence). V lost 5 bases, J lost 5 bases, and 8 bases stayed unmatched. V usage is TRBV19 and J usage is TRBJ1-2, with 10 bases aligning to TRBD1. This clonotype originated in a man aged 70-80 years with active or convalescent COVID-19. The sequencing input was peripheral blood. CDR3 coding DNA: TGTGCCAGTAGTTCCCGGACAGGGGGATATTATGGCTACACCTTC. Translated, it gives CASSSRTGGYYGYTF.